What follows are 7 T cell receptor beta chains derived from one specimen sequenced in a study of identical twins. MiXCR, run by TCRdb on the 5' RACE reads, gives a single entry per CDR3 protein. The data hold 1.5 million to 2 million distinct CDR3 sequences, with roughly a third observed a single time. The source material was cord blood. Receptors originate from a newborn girl in good health.

This clonotype was detected once. This sequence joins TRBV20-1 and TRBJ2-5; a weak D match, TRBD1 (6 bases). Germline CDR1 is DFQATT and CDR2 is SNEGSKA (reference sequence). Trimming stripped 5 bases from V and 2 bases from J, with 12 bases between. The CDR3 sequence is 13 residues long. In nucleotides, the CDR3 is TGCAGTGCTCACAGGGCAGGTCAAGAGACCCAGTACTTC. This sequence encodes CSAHRAGQETQYF.

The V and J genes are TRBV20-1 and TRBJ2-7, with D tentatively TRBD1 or TRBD2 (5 bases each). Trimming removed 4 bases at V and 1 base at J, with 11 bases between. The CDR3 extends over 13 amino acids. Germline loops: CDR1 DFQATT, CDR2 SNEGSKA (reference sequence). In DNA, the CDR3 is TGCAGTGCTATTCAGGGAGTGTCCTACGAGCAGTACTTC. Encoded protein: CSAIQGVSYEQYF.

V usage is TRBV6-1 and J usage is TRBJ2-3, with TRBD1 as a possible D gene (6 bases). The length of the CDR3 is 12 residues. Trimming removed 11 bases from V and 3 bases from J, with 12 bases in between. Germline V gene lookup returns CDR1 MNHNS and CDR2 SASEGT. CDR3 region: CAAKTGTDTQYF. The CDR3, as DNA: TGTGCCGCCAAAACAGGGACAGATACGCAGTATTTT.

The gene calls are TRBV4-2 and TRBJ2-7, with 7 nucleotides matching TRBD2. The tail of the sequence fits TRBJ2-5 better, so the J call may be wrong. The germline V gene has CDR1 LGHNA and CDR2 YNFKEQ. This CDR3 has 16 residues. CDR3: CASSQDSWEGKETQYF. The CDR3 nucleotides read TGTGCCAGCAGCCAAGACTCGTGGGAGGGTAAGGAGACCCAGTACTTC.

This chain joins TRBV20-1 and TRBJ1-5; tentative D call: TRBD1 (5 bases). This CDR3 has 12 residues. V was clipped by 3 bases and J by 6 bases, with 9 bases between them. Germline CDR1 reads DFQATT; CDR2 reads SNEGSKA (reference sequence). The CDR3 loop is CSARGGSQPQHF. The CDR3 region has the DNA TGCAGTGCTAGGGGGGGAAGTCAGCCCCAGCATTTT.

The chain joins TRBV5-1 to TRBJ2-3; 7 nucleotides align to TRBD2. The trim removed 6 bases at V and 4 bases at J, leaving 17 bases unmatched. The CDR3 totals 17 residues. From germline, CDR1 is SGHRS and CDR2 YFSETQ. The CDR3 nucleotides are TGCGCCAGCAAACTAGCGTACATCCCCCAGGGCGCAGATACGCAGTATTTT. It codes for CASKLAYIPQGADTQYF.

The chain employs TRBV10-2 and TRBJ2-1; D is ambiguous. This CDR3 spans 12 amino acids. The V end lost 6 bases, the J end lost 10 bases, and 13 bases lay between the germline ends. The germline gives CDR1 WSHSY, CDR2 SAAADI. The CDR3 sequence: CASSPDQREQFF. For the CDR3, the DNA is TGCGCCAGCAGCCCTGACCAACGCGAGCAGTTCTTC.